This passage covers 5 T cell receptor beta chains from one sample sequenced in a study of blood T cell repertoires in COVID-19. Libraries were prepared by immunoSEQ multiplex PCR; TCRdb keeps only in-frame clonotypes and omits some of them. The table records more than 95,000 clones, 85% of them present only once. Input material: peripheral blood. Source of these receptors: a woman older than 75 with acute or convalescent COVID-19.

This clone was picked up one time. V gene TRBV24-1 combines with J gene TRBJ1-5; no clear D. Trimming took 4 bases from V and 2 from J, leaving 17 bases between them. Germline CDR1 is KGHDR and CDR2 is SFDVKD. The CDR3 contains 17 residues. DNA for the CDR3: TGTGCCACCAGTGACCCCCCTATGGAGGGTGGCAATCAGCCCCAGCATTTT. It is translated as CATSDPPMEGGNQPQHF.

The chain is built from TRBV5-1 and TRBJ2-7, with D uncertain. Germline V lookup: CDR1 SGHRS, CDR2 YFSETQ. The CDR3 extends over 12 amino acids. V was pared by 4 bases and J by 7 bases, with 12 bases between. Written as DNA, the CDR3 is TGCGCCAGCAGCGTAGACTTTCGGGAGCAGTACTTC. Its protein is CASSVDFREQYF.

The V and J genes are TRBV18 and TRBJ2-4, with D perhaps TRBD1 (6 bases). Per germline, CDR1 KGHSH and CDR2 LQKENI. This CDR3 region has 12 residues. Trimming took 3 bases from V and 9 from J, leaving 9 bases between them. CDR3 DNA sequence: TGTGCCAGCTCACCGACAGGATCCATTCAGTACTTC. Its protein product is CASSPTGSIQYF.

V gene TRBV5-6 combines with J gene TRBJ1-2; D remains unclear. Germline loops: CDR1 SGHDT, CDR2 YYEEEE. The CDR3 has 13 amino acids. Between the trimmed V and J ends, which lost 6 bases and 2 bases, there was a span of 11 bases. The CDR3 is CASTSTGNYGYTF. The DNA of the CDR3 is TGTGCCAGCACCTCCACCGGGAACTATGGCTACACCTTC.

The rearrangement joins TRBV6-5 to TRBJ1-2; possibly TRBD1 for D (6 bases). V lost 8 bases to trimming and J lost 0 bases, with 10 bases between them. CDR3 size: 13 residues. Germline V gene data show CDR1 as MNHEY and CDR2 as SVGAGI. The CDR3 DNA is TGTGCCAGCCAGGGACAAGCTAACTATGGCTACACCTTC. Translated: CASQGQANYGYTF.